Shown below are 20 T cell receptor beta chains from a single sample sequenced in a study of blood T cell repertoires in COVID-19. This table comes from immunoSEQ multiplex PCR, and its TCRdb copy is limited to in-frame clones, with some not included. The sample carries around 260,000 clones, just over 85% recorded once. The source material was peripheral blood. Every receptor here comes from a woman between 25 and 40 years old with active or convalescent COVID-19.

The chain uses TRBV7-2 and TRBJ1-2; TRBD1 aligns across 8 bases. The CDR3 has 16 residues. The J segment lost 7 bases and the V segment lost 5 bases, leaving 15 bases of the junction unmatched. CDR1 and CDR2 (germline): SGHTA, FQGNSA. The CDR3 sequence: CASSHDPVTGDGGYTF. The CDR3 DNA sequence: TGTGCCAGCAGCCACGACCCGGTGACAGGGGATGGTGGCTACACCTTC.

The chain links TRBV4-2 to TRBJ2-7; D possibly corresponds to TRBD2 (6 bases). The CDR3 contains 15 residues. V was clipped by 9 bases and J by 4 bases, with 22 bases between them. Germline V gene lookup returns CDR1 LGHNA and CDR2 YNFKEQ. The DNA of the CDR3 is TGTGCCAGAAAGGCTTGGGACTCCGTTCTTTACGAGCAGTACTTC. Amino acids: CARKAWDSVLYEQYF.

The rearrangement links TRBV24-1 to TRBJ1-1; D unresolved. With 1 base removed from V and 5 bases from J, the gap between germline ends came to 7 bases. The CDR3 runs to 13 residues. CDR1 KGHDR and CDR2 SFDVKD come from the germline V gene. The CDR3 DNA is TGTGCCACCAGTGATTTCGACTTAACTGAAGCTTTCTTT. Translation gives CATSDFDLTEAFF.

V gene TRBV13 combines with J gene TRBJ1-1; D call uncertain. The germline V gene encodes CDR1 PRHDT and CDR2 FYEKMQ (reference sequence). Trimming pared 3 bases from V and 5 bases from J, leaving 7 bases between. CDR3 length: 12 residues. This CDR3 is CASSFPGTEAFF. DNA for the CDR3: TGTGCCAGCAGCTTCCCGGGGACTGAAGCTTTCTTT.

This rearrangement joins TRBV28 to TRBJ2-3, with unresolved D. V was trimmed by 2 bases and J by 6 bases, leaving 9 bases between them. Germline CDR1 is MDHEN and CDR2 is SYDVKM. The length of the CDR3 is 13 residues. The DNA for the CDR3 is TGTGCCAGCAGTTTAGGCCCCTTTGATACGCAGTATTTT. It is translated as CASSLGPFDTQYF.

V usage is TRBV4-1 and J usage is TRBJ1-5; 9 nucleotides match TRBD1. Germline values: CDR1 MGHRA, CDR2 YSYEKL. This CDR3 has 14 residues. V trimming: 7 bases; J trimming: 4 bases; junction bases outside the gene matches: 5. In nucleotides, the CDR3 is TGCGCCAGCAAAGCGACAGGGGGTAATCAGCCCCAGCATTTT. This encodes CASKATGGNQPQHF.

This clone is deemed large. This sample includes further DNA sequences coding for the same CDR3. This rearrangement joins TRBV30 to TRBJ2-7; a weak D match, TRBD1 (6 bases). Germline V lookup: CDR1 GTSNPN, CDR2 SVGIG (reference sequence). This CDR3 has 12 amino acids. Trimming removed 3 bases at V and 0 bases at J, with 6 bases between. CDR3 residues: CAWRQGSYEQYF. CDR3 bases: TGTGCCTGGAGACAGGGCTCCTACGAGCAGTACTTC.

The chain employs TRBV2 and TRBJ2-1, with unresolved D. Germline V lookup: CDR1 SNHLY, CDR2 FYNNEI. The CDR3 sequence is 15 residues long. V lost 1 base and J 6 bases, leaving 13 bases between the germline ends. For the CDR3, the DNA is TGTGCCAGCAGTGAAGTACCGGGTTTCGGCAATGAGCAGTTCTTC. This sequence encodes CASSEVPGFGNEQFF.

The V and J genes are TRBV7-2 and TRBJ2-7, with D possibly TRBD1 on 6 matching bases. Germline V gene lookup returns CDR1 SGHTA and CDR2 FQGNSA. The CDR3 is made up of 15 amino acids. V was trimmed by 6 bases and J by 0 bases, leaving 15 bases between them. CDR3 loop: CASRSDRKSSYEQYF. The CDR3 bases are TGTGCCAGCAGGTCCGACAGGAAGAGCTCCTACGAGCAGTACTTC.

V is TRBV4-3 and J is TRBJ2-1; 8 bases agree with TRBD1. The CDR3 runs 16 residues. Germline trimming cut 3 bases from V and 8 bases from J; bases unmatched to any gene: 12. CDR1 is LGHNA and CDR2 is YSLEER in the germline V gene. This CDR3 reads CASSQTALGQGHEQFF. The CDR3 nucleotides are TGCGCCAGCAGCCAGACAGCCCTTGGACAGGGTCATGAGCAGTTCTTC.

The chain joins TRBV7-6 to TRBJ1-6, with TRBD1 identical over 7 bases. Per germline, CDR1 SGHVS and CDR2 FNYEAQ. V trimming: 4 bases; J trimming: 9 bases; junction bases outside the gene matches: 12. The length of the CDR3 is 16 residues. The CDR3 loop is CASSSRQGLGGSPLHF. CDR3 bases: TGTGCCAGCAGCTCTAGACAGGGCCTAGGAGGTTCACCCCTCCACTTT.

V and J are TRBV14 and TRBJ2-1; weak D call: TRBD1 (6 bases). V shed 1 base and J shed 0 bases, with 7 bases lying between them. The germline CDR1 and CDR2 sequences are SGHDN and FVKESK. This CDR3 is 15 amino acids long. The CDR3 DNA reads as TGTGCCAGCAGCCAAGGGGGGCTCTCCTACAATGAGCAGTTCTTC. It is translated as CASSQGGLSYNEQFF.

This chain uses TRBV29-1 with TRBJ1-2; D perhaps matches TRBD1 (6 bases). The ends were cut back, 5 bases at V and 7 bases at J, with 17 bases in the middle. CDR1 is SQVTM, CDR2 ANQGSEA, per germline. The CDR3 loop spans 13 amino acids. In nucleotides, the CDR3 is TGCAGCGTTTCGGGGGGCAGGAATTTTGGCTACACCTTC. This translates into CSVSGGRNFGYTF.

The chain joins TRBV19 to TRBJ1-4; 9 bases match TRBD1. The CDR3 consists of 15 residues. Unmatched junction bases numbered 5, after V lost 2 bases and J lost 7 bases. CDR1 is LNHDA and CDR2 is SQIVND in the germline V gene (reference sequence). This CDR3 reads CASSITGTGSEKLFF. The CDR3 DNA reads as TGTGCCAGTAGTATAACCGGGACAGGGAGTGAAAAACTGTTTTTT.

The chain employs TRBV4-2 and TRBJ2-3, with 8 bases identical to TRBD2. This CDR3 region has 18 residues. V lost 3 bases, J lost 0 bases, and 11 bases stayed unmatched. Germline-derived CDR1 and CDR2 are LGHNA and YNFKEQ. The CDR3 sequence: CASSHYSGGTFSTDTQYF. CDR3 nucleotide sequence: TGTGCCAGCAGCCACTACAGCGGGGGTACCTTTAGCACAGATACGCAGTATTTT.

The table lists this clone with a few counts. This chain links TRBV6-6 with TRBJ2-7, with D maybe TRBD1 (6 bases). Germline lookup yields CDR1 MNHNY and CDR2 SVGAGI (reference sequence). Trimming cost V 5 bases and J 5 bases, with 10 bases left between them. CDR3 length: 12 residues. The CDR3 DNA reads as TGTGCCAGCAGTGAGACAGGTAACGAGCAGTACTTC. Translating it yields CASSETGNEQYF.

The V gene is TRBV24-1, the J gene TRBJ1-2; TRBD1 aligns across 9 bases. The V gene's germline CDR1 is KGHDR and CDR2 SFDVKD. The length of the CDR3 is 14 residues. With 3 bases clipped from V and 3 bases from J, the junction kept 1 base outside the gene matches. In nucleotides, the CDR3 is TGTGCCACCAGTGATACAGGGGGCGACTATGGCTACACCTTC. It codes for CATSDTGGDYGYTF.

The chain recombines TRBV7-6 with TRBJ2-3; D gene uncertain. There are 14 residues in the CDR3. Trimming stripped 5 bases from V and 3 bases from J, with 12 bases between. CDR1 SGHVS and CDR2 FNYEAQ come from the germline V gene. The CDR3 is CASSLGSTTDTQYF. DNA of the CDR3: TGTGCCAGCAGCCTCGGGTCCACGACAGATACGCAGTATTTT. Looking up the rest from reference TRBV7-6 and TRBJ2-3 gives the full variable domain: GAGVSQSPRYKVTKRGQDVALRCDPISGHVSLYWYRQALGQGPEFLTYFNYEAQQDKSGLPNDRFSAERPEGSISTLTIQRTEQRDSAMYRCASSLGSTTDTQYFGPGTRLTVL.

Here the CDR3 reads CASSLFEGDDYSNQPQHF. CDR3 DNA sequence: TGCGCCAGCAGCTTATTCGAGGGGGATGATTATAGCAATCAGCCCCAGCATTTT. This sequence joins TRBV5-1 and TRBJ1-5; TRBD1 might be the D (6 bases). CDR3 length: 18 amino acids. Trimming pared 2 bases from V and 0 bases from J, leaving 18 bases between. Per germline, CDR1 SGHRS and CDR2 YFSETQ. Complete variable domain (other parts from reference TRBV5-1 and TRBJ1-5): KAGVTQTPRYLIKTRGQQVTLSCSPISGHRSVSWYQQTPGQGLQFLFEYFSETQRNKGNFPGRFSGRQFSNSRSEMNVSTLELGDSALYLCASSLFEGDDYSNQPQHFGDGTRLSIL.

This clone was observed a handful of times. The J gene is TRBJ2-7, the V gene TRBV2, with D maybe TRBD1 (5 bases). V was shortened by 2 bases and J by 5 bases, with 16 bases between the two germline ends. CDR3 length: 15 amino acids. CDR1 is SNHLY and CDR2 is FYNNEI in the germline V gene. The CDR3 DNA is TGTGCCAGCAGTGAAATAAGGCAGGGTCGCCACGAGCAGTACTTC. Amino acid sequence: CASSEIRQGRHEQYF.